The present entry profiles one TCR beta chain with its context. The table came from immunoSEQ multiplex PCR; TCRdb's copy has only in-frame clones and leaves some out. This table holds about 92,000 clones, roughly 90% found once. The data stem from a study of T cell responses to AZD1222 COVID-19 vaccine. CDR3 size: 13 residues. Trimming shortened V by 5 bases and J by 2 bases, and 10 bases separated the two germline ends. This clonotype was obtained from an adult in good health. The sequencing used peripheral blood, collected on day 0 of AZD1222 vaccination. The chain couples TRBV12-3 or TRBV12-4 to TRBJ2-7; D possibly corresponds to TRBD1 (5 bases). CDR3 in DNA: TGTGCCAGCAGTAAGACAGATACCTACGAGCAGTACTTC. It encodes CASSKTDTYEQYF.